Shown below are 32 T cell receptor beta chains from a single sample sequenced in a study of blood T cell repertoires in COVID-19 (dated by TCRdb to 2019 to 2021). The method was the immunoSEQ multiplex PCR assay. In its TCRdb copy, this immuneACCESS table keeps in-frame sequences only and misses some clones. Where compared with another copy, unresolved V genes explain less than half of these, and the others have no known cause. The sample data list about 58,000 clones, and about 88% of these were observed just once. Over 20% of the sample is in the top ten clones. Source material: peripheral blood. The receptors were gathered from a woman aged 50 to 60 with active or convalescent COVID-19.

The rearrangement joins TRBV7-6 to TRBJ2-5; D possibly corresponds to TRBD2 (6 bases). Trimming removed 1 base at V and 4 bases at J, with 7 bases between. From germline, CDR1 is SGHVS and CDR2 FNYEAQ. The CDR3 runs to 13 residues. The CDR3 bases are TGTGCCAGCAGCTTAGACGGGAGAGAGACCCAGTACTTC. Protein: CASSLDGRETQYF.

The chain employs TRBV27 and TRBJ2-3; possibly TRBD1 for D (5 bases). Germline values: CDR1 MNHEY, CDR2 SMNVEV (reference sequence). The germline V and J ends were trimmed by 2 bases and 1 base, with 10 bases remaining between them. This CDR3 comprises 15 residues. The CDR3 bases are TGTGCCAGCAGTTTAACAACAGGAGGCACAGATACGCAGTATTTT. Protein product: CASSLTTGGTDTQYF.

This rearrangement joins TRBV6-1 to TRBJ1-5; no clear D gene. Germline V gene data show CDR1 as MNHNS and CDR2 as SASEGT. The CDR3 loop spans 13 amino acids. V lost 5 bases to trimming and J lost 3 bases, with 8 bases between them. CDR3 protein: CASSSTDNQPQHF. CDR3 DNA sequence: TGTGCCAGCAGTTCTACAGACAATCAGCCCCAGCATTTT.

The chain recombines TRBV5-8 with TRBJ2-3; a weak D match, TRBD2 (6 bases). Germline V CDR1 and CDR2: SGHTS, YDEGEE. V lost 4 bases and J 1 base, leaving 19 bases between the germline ends. The CDR3 runs to 17 residues. This chain's CDR3 is CASSTGLTSGGTDTQYF. DNA of the CDR3: TGTGCCAGCAGCACTGGGTTGACTAGTGGTGGCACAGATACGCAGTATTTT.

This clone came up once. The gene calls are TRBV18 and TRBJ2-2, with 9 bases that match TRBD2. The CDR3 runs to 18 residues. From germline, CDR1 is KGHSH and CDR2 LQKENI. The V segment lost 1 base and the J segment 1 base; nucleotides outside the gene matches: 7. The CDR3, as DNA: TGTGCCAGCTCACCACAGGAGCTAGCGGGATTGAACACCGGGGAGCTGTTTTTT. Translation: CASSPQELAGLNTGELFF.

This chain links TRBV2 with TRBJ2-6; a weak D match, TRBD1 (5 bases). CDR3 size: 14 residues. Per the germline V gene, CDR1 is SNHLY and CDR2 is FYNNEI. Trimming shortened V by 5 bases and J by 2 bases, and 7 bases separated the two germline ends. The CDR3 nucleotides read TGTGCCAGCAGTTCAGGGCCTGGGGCCAACGTCCTGACTTTC. Residues: CASSSGPGANVLTF.

Written as DNA, the CDR3 is TGCGCCGAGGTTGGCGCCGGGGAGCTGTTTTTT. Protein sequence: CAEVGAGELFF. The V call is TRBV23-1, the J call TRBJ2-2; unclear D gene. TRBV23-1 is an ORF; its function is uncertain. V was shortened by 11 bases and J by 6 bases, with 10 bases between the two germline ends. The CDR3 is 11 amino acids.

This chain uses TRBV18 with TRBJ2-1, with TRBD1 as a possible D gene (5 bases). The CDR3 consists of 16 residues. Germline CDR1 KGHSH, CDR2 LQKENI. The germline V and J ends were trimmed by 2 bases and 2 bases, with 13 bases remaining between them. The CDR3, as DNA: TGTGCCAGCTCACCATCAGGGTTGAGTCCCTACAATGAGCAGTTCTTC. This sequence encodes CASSPSGLSPYNEQFF.

The gene calls are TRBV10-3 and TRBJ2-7, with 7 bases matching TRBD1. This CDR3 is 14 amino acids long. Germline CDR1 is ENHRY and CDR2 is SYGVKD. Germline trimming cut 7 bases from V and 0 bases from J; bases unmatched to any gene: 6. The CDR3: CAINDRESSYEQYF. CDR3 sequence (DNA): TGTGCCATCAACGACAGGGAGAGCTCCTACGAGCAGTACTTC.

This chain joins TRBV5-6 and TRBJ2-1; 8 bases fit TRBD1. The germline V gene encodes CDR1 SGHDT and CDR2 YYEEEE. V trimming: 3 bases; J trimming: 2 bases; junction bases outside the gene matches: 10. The CDR3 covers 17 residues. CDR3: CASSWTGRGLPYNEQFF. The CDR3 coding sequence is TGTGCCAGCAGCTGGACAGGGCGAGGCCTACCCTACAATGAGCAGTTCTTC.

The chain recombines TRBV19 with TRBJ1-1, with D possibly TRBD1 on 5 matching bases. The CDR3 contains 12 residues. The germline V and J ends were trimmed by 6 bases and 5 bases, with 10 bases remaining between them. The V gene's germline CDR1 is LNHDA and CDR2 SQIVND (reference sequence). The CDR3 spells CASSGGLTEAFF. CDR3 sequence (DNA): TGTGCCAGTAGCGGGGGTCTGACTGAAGCTTTCTTT.

CDR3 region: CASSPRGQGYGYTF. The CDR3 DNA sequence: TGTGCCAGTAGTCCCAGGGGGCAGGGCTATGGCTACACCTTC. The chain recombines TRBV19 with TRBJ1-2; 8 positions match TRBD1. The V segment lost 5 bases and the J segment 4 bases; nucleotides outside the gene matches: 6. This CDR3 contains 14 residues. Germline V CDR1 and CDR2: LNHDA, SQIVND (reference sequence).

This clone turned up a few times. The chain uses TRBV3-1 (or the pseudogene TRBV3-2) and TRBJ2-7, with 13 positions matching TRBD2. CDR3 length: 14 residues. V lost 3 bases, J lost 7 bases, and 3 bases stayed unmatched. CDR1 and CDR2 (germline): LGHDT, YNNKEL (reference sequence). CDR3 region: CASSQGLAGREQYF. The CDR3 DNA sequence: TGTGCCAGCAGCCAGGGACTAGCGGGACGGGAGCAGTACTTC.

Points on this clone: The same CDR3 is also encoded by other DNA sequences in this sample. The V call is TRBV5-1, the J call TRBJ2-7; D is possibly TRBD1 (6 bases). The V gene lost 2 bases and the J gene lost 3 bases, with 6 bases spanning the gap. The CDR3 spans 12 residues. CDR1 SGHRS and CDR2 YFSETQ come from the germline V gene. The CDR3 DNA is TGCGCCAGCAGCTTCAGGGGCTACGAGCAGTACTTC. Protein: CASSFRGYEQYF.

The chain carries TRBV27 and TRBJ1-1; TRBD1 agrees at 7 bases. Unmatched junction bases numbered 7, after V lost 5 bases and J lost 4 bases. Germline lookup yields CDR1 MNHEY and CDR2 SMNVEV (reference sequence). This CDR3 contains 14 residues. CDR3 DNA sequence: TGTGCCAGCAGTCTCACAGGGGCGGGCACTGAAGCTTTCTTT. It codes for CASSLTGAGTEAFF.

This chain connects TRBV9 to TRBJ2-1; D is ambiguous. Germline CDR1 SGDLS, CDR2 YYNGEE. The V end lost 3 bases, the J end lost 0 bases, and 10 bases lay between the germline ends. The CDR3 length is 15 residues. DNA of the CDR3: TGTGCCAGCAGCGAAAGAGGTCGCTCCTACAATGAGCAGTTCTTC. Its protein is CASSERGRSYNEQFF.

The V call is TRBV5-1, the J call TRBJ1-2, with D tentatively TRBD1 (6 bases). The CDR3 has 14 residues. With 0 bases removed from V and 3 bases from J, the gap between germline ends came to 9 bases. Germline V lookup: CDR1 SGHRS, CDR2 YFSETQ. The CDR3 region is CASSLGDTDYGYTF. CDR3 sequence (DNA): TGCGCCAGCAGCTTGGGGGACACTGACTATGGCTACACCTTC.

V usage is TRBV9 and J usage is TRBJ2-7; tentatively, D is TRBD2 (5 bases). Germline loops: CDR1 SGDLS, CDR2 YYNGEE. The ends were cut back, 0 bases at V and 3 bases at J, with 10 bases in the middle. The CDR3 has 14 amino acids. In DNA, the CDR3 is TGTGCCAGCAGCGTAGGGACTGGGGACTACGAGCAGTACTTC. It encodes CASSVGTGDYEQYF.

The chain carries TRBV9 and TRBJ2-3; D not resolved. The V end was cut by 0 bases, the J end by 6 bases, with 14 bases between. The CDR3 runs to 15 residues. CDR1 and CDR2 (germline): SGDLS, YYNGEE. The CDR3 loop reads CASSVGVTVGDTQYF. CDR3 in DNA: TGTGCCAGCAGCGTAGGGGTAACGGTCGGGGATACGCAGTATTTT.

The chain is built from TRBV25-1 and TRBJ2-3; D may be TRBD2 (5 bases). Germline CDR1 MGHDK, CDR2 SYGVNS. The CDR3 contains 18 residues. Deletions cut 5 bases from V and 1 base from J, with 22 bases between. This CDR3 reads CASSPLYGVGERTDTQYF. In nucleotides, the CDR3 is TGTGCCAGCAGTCCCCTTTACGGTGTGGGAGAACGCACAGATACGCAGTATTTT.

The chain couples TRBV7-9 to TRBJ2-7; no clear D. CDR1 is SEHNR, CDR2 FQNEAQ, per germline (reference sequence). There are 11 residues in the CDR3. V lost 1 base to trimming and J lost 6 bases, with 4 bases between them. CDR3: CASSLDSEQYF. For the CDR3, the DNA is TGTGCCAGCAGCTTAGACTCCGAGCAGTACTTC.

This clone was counted only a few times. The genes are TRBV9 and TRBJ1-2; 7 bases map to TRBD1. Trimming took 3 bases from V and 4 from J; bases not matched to a gene: 12. Germline V lookup: CDR1 SGDLS, CDR2 YYNGEE. CDR3 length equals 16 residues. The DNA for the CDR3 is TGTGCCAGCAGCGCCGCAGACAGGGCTGGTGGCTATGGCTACACCTTC. It specifies CASSAADRAGGYGYTF.

V is TRBV19 and J is TRBJ1-1, with D possibly matching TRBD1 (6 bases). Trimming took 8 bases from V and 0 from J, leaving 13 bases between them. Per the germline V gene, CDR1 is LNHDA and CDR2 is SQIVND (reference sequence). The CDR3 sequence is 14 residues long. CDR3 protein: CASSWTVLNTEAFF. Here the CDR3 DNA reads TGTGCCAGTTCCTGGACAGTCCTGAACACTGAAGCTTTCTTT.

The chain couples TRBV6-1 to TRBJ2-7; TRBD1 might be the D (6 bases). V lost 1 base and J 2 bases, leaving 12 bases between the germline ends. The CDR3 spans 15 residues. Germline assignment: CDR1 MNHNS and CDR2 SASEGT. The CDR3 coding sequence is TGTGCCAGCAGTGAAGGACAGGTGATGGCCTACGAGCAGTACTTC. Protein sequence: CASSEGQVMAYEQYF.

The chain is built from TRBV6-2 or TRBV6-3 and TRBJ2-3; 12 bases fit TRBD2. With 4 bases clipped from V and 3 bases from J, the junction kept 11 bases outside the gene matches. Germline V gives CDR1 MNHEY, CDR2 SVGEGT. The CDR3 length is 18 residues. CDR3 protein: CASSFLPSLAGGTDTQYF. The CDR3 region has the DNA TGTGCCAGCAGTTTTCTACCTTCACTAGCGGGAGGAACAGATACGCAGTATTTT.

The genes are TRBV6-1 and TRBJ1-2; TRBD1 might be the D (5 bases). The germline V and J ends were trimmed by 3 bases and 0 bases, with 8 bases remaining between them. This CDR3 spans 14 amino acids. The germline V gene encodes CDR1 MNHNS and CDR2 SASEGT. CDR3 region: CASSDTGSNYGYTF. DNA of the CDR3: TGTGCCAGCAGTGATACAGGATCTAACTATGGCTACACCTTC.

This clone occurred once. The rearrangement links TRBV5-1 to TRBJ1-2; no clear D gene. This CDR3 is 13 amino acids long. V lost 1 base and J 2 bases, leaving 6 bases between the germline ends. Germline V gene lookup returns CDR1 SGHRS and CDR2 YFSETQ. CDR3 sequence reads: CASSLWQNYGYTF. The CDR3 DNA is TGCGCCAGCAGCTTGTGGCAAAACTATGGCTACACCTTC.

V is TRBV12-5 and J is TRBJ1-4; TRBD1 is a possible D gene (5 bases). Germline V gene sequence: CDR1 LGHNT, CDR2 FRNRAP. V shed 4 bases and J shed 8 bases, with 8 bases lying between them. CDR3 length: 12 amino acids. CDR3 DNA sequence: TGTGCTAGTGGTTCGGGGGTCGAAAAACTGTTTTTT. Protein product: CASGSGVEKLFF.

V usage is TRBV6-6 and J usage is TRBJ1-1, with D possibly being TRBD1 (5 bases). This CDR3 is 15 amino acids long. Per the germline V gene, CDR1 is MNHNY and CDR2 is SVGAGI (reference sequence). The germline V and J ends were trimmed by 5 bases and 5 bases, with 18 bases remaining between them. The CDR3 sequence: CASSPEIHRSTEAFF. Here the CDR3 DNA reads TGTGCCAGCAGTCCGGAGATCCACAGGAGTACTGAAGCTTTCTTT.

The chain recombines TRBV7-2 with TRBJ2-3; TRBD2 matches at 10 bases. The CDR3 extends over 17 amino acids. Germline assignment: CDR1 SGHTA and CDR2 FQGNSA. With V trimmed by 3 bases and J by 3 bases, 9 bases remained unmatched. The CDR3, as DNA: TGTGCCAGCAGCTTGGTCGGTCTAGCGGGAGAAACAGATACGCAGTATTTT. Encoded protein: CASSLVGLAGETDTQYF.

CDR3 sequence: CASSYPPSGSISYNEQFF. The DNA of the CDR3 is TGTGCCAGTAGTTATCCCCCCAGCGGGAGTATATCCTACAATGAGCAGTTCTTC. This chain uses TRBV19 with TRBJ2-1; TRBD2 agrees at 8 bases. CDR3 length: 18 amino acids. CDR1 is LNHDA, CDR2 SQIVND, per germline (reference sequence). After removal of 5 bases from V and 1 base from J, the junction contained 13 bases not matched to a gene.

This sequence joins TRBV2 and TRBJ1-4; TRBD1 is a possible D gene (6 bases). This CDR3 is built from 15 residues. In germline, CDR1 is SNHLY, CDR2 FYNNEI. Deletions cut 0 bases from V and 5 bases from J, with 10 bases between. DNA of the CDR3: TGTGCCAGCAGTGAAGCGGGGGCAGGGAATGAAAAACTGTTTTTT. Its protein is CASSEAGAGNEKLFF.